The sequence of this T cell receptor (beta chain) was determined in a study of OX40 agonist ivuxolimab in advanced cancers. About the study: Averaging about 60 years in age, with a range of roughly 20 to 90, the cohort was more than 75% male.

Study-level points and caveats: On average, a greater number of expanded clones characterised CD8+ T cells relative to CD4+.

V lost 0 bases, J lost 3 bases, and 7 bases lay in between. The germline CDR1 and CDR2 sequences are SGHRS and YFSETQ. The CDR3 is made up of 14 amino acids. This clone has only one observation. Its antigen is unknown. Sampled blood was obtained at baseline, cycle 4 day 1, and cycle 7 day 1. The data were produced by immunoSEQ multiplex PCR, yet TCRdb's version contains in-frame clones alone and is incomplete. Among about 45,000 clones listed, about 79% were seen once. The sample consisted of CD4+ or CD8+ T cells sorted from blood, taken in a trial of the OX40 agonist ivuxolimab. The V call is TRBV5-1, the J call TRBJ2-1; D ambiguous. The clonotype was recovered from an adult with an advanced solid tumor such as melanoma, head and neck, liver or kidney cancer. The CDR3 loop reads CASSLEDIYNEQFF. In nucleotides, the CDR3 is TGCGCCAGCAGCTTGGAGGATATCTACAATGAGCAGTTCTTC.